Each of the 21 T cell receptor beta chains below was sequenced from the same sample in a study of T-cell reconstitution after alpha-beta-depleted transplantation in children. Unique molecular identifiers were incorporated when the TCRbeta library was constructed. TCRdb reanalysed the PCR reads using MiXCR and keeps one entry per CDR3 protein. The sample carries about 190,000 distinct CDR3 sequences, roughly 7.5% recorded once. This sample comprised PBMCs from the stem cell graft donor, obtained from the stem cell graft. These receptors were collected from a human donor who donated a stem cell graft to a child with Wiskott-Aldrich syndrome.

This clonotype came up many times. The V and J genes are TRBV5-1 and TRBJ2-3; 13 nucleotides align to TRBD2. The CDR3 has 16 residues. The J segment lost 3 bases and the V segment lost 3 bases, leaving 4 bases of the junction unmatched. The germline V gene has CDR1 SGHRS and CDR2 YFSETQ. CDR3 DNA: TGCGCCAGCAGCTGGGGGACTAGCGGGAAAACAGATACGCAGTATTTT. Its protein is CASSWGTSGKTDTQYF.

This clonotype was observed many times. The chain has TRBV9 and TRBJ2-1; 7 bases match TRBD2. The CDR3 contains 18 residues. V trimming: 4 bases; J trimming: 9 bases; junction bases outside the gene matches: 22. CDR1 and CDR2 (germline): SGDLS, YYNGEE. In nucleotides, the CDR3 is TGTGCCAGCAGCCCAAGGGGACTACCCTTTGTCGAGATCGGTGAGCAGTTCTTC. Translation gives CASSPRGLPFVEIGEQFF.

This clonotype has ten or more counts. The rearrangement links TRBV29-1 to TRBJ1-1, with TRBD1 matching 8 bases. J was trimmed by 3 bases and V by 3 bases; bases with no gene match: 3. Germline lookup yields CDR1 SQVTM and CDR2 ANQGSEA. The CDR3 has 13 amino acids. The CDR3 nucleotides read TGCAGCGTTGACCGACAGGGGCACACTGAAGCTTTCTTT. It is translated as CSVDRQGHTEAFF.

This clonotype was observed many times. The genes are TRBV20-1 and TRBJ1-2, with D possibly being TRBD1 (5 bases). The CDR3 length is 13 residues. Germline CDR1 and CDR2: DFQATT and SNEGSKA (reference sequence). V lost 6 bases to trimming and J lost 6 bases, with 17 bases between them. CDR3 DNA sequence: TGCAGTGCCGTTCGCCGGGGGGATAATGGCTACACCTTC. This sequence encodes CSAVRRGDNGYTF.

This clonotype was seen many times. The chain combines TRBV29-1 with TRBJ2-4; TRBD1 is a possible D gene (6 bases). The length of the CDR3 is 13 residues. Trimming pared 1 base from V and 4 bases from J, leaving 8 bases between. CDR1 SQVTM and CDR2 ANQGSEA come from the germline V gene. The CDR3 reads CSVEGTVKNIQYF. The DNA for the CDR3 is TGCAGCGTTGAAGGGACAGTAAAAAACATTCAGTACTTC.

This clonotype was detected ten times or more. The chain carries TRBV29-1 and TRBJ2-3, with TRBD2 as a possible D gene (7 bases). Germline values: CDR1 SQVTM, CDR2 ANQGSEA. V was pared by 3 bases and J by 8 bases, with 12 bases between. The CDR3 loop spans 12 amino acids. The CDR3 bases are TGCAGCGTTGAGCGGGGGCCAAGTACGCAGTATTTT. It translates to CSVERGPSTQYF.

This clonotype was found many times. At one end, the junction sequence differs from germline, possibly due to a read error. This chain joins TRBV5-5 and TRBJ2-5; tentatively, D is TRBD1 (5 bases). CDR3 length: 14 amino acids. CDR1 is SGHKS and CDR2 is YYEKEE in the germline V gene (reference sequence). CDR3 in DNA: TGTGCCAGCAGCCTGATTGGCAGGGCAGAGACCCTGTACTTC. Translated: CASSLIGRAETLYF.

In its sample, this clonotype was seen a few times. J is TRBJ1-4 and V is TRBV7-2, with D uncertain. The CDR3 has 15 residues. The ends were cut back, 1 base at V and 5 bases at J, with 11 bases in the middle. Germline V CDR1 and CDR2: SGHTA, FQGNSA. The CDR3 DNA sequence: TGTGCCAGCAGCTTAGATGGCAGATACAATGAAAAACTGTTTTTT. Translation: CASSLDGRYNEKLFF.

This clonotype was picked up many times. The CDR3 DNA sequence: TGCAGCGTTGAAGCCTCAGTCGAGACCCAGTACTTC. This codes for CSVEASVETQYF. V and J are TRBV29-1 and TRBJ2-5, with D hard to call. This CDR3 spans 12 amino acids. Trimming took off 1 base at V and 5 bases at J, with 8 bases between the two ends. Germline V gene lookup returns CDR1 SQVTM and CDR2 ANQGSEA.

Many counts were recorded for this clonotype. The chain joins TRBV7-9 to TRBJ1-6, with D hard to call. Trimming took 2 bases from V and 3 from J, leaving 5 bases between them. The CDR3 extends over 14 amino acids. CDR1 SEHNR and CDR2 FQNEAQ come from the germline V gene (reference sequence). CDR3 amino acids: CASSLSNYNSPLHF. Written as DNA, the CDR3 is TGTGCCAGCAGCTTATCTAACTATAATTCACCCCTCCACTTT.

This clonotype was counted once. At one end, the junction sequence differs from germline, possibly due to a read error. The CDR3 here is CCARENRGRGYEYQETQYF. The CDR3 nucleotides are TGCTGTGCTAGAGAAAACAGGGGGCGAGGTTATGAGTACCAAGAGACCCAGTACTTC. The rearrangement links TRBV20-1 to TRBJ2-5; 9 bases agree with TRBD1. The CDR3 spans 19 residues. Germline V lookup: CDR1 DFQATT, CDR2 SNEGSKA (reference sequence).

This clonotype was seen at least ten times. The CDR3, as DNA: TGTGCCAGCAGCTTAAGGCGGGGGGCGGGAGATACGCAGTATTTT. Translation: CASSLRRGAGDTQYF. The chain joins TRBV11-2 to TRBJ2-3, with 8 bases matching TRBD2. CDR3 length: 15 residues. The V and J ends lost 2 bases and 5 bases, in that order; junction bases with no gene match: 6. Germline CDR1 is SGHAT and CDR2 is FQNNGV.

There are many counts of this clonotype. This chain uses TRBV25-1 with TRBJ2-2; D not certain. There are 13 residues in the CDR3. The germline gives CDR1 MGHDK, CDR2 SYGVNS. The V gene lost 5 bases and the J gene lost 1 base, with 5 bases spanning the gap. The CDR3 protein is CASSPGNTGELFF. The CDR3 coding sequence is TGTGCCAGCAGTCCGGGGAACACCGGGGAGCTGTTTTTT.

This clonotype was seen many times. The V gene is TRBV20-1, the J gene TRBJ1-2; D uncertain. Germline CDR1 and CDR2: DFQATT and SNEGSKA (reference sequence). The CDR3 consists of 14 residues. With 5 bases removed from V and 4 bases from J, the gap between germline ends came to 17 bases. The CDR3 loop reads CSAPGSNSRYGYTF. CDR3 nucleotide sequence: TGCAGTGCTCCAGGATCCAATAGTCGCTATGGCTACACCTTC.

This clonotype was counted at least ten times. The chain recombines TRBV6-2 or TRBV6-3 with TRBJ2-1; D remains ambiguous. This CDR3 region has 14 residues. V was pared by 2 bases and J by 5 bases, with 10 bases between. Germline CDR1 reads MNHEY; CDR2 reads SVGEGT. CDR3: CASSYGQENNEQFF. CDR3 DNA: TGTGCCAGCAGTTACGGCCAGGAAAACAATGAGCAGTTCTTC.

The V call is TRBV29-1, the J call TRBJ2-3, with D possibly matching TRBD1 (5 bases). V was shortened by 3 bases and J by 0 bases, with 7 bases between the two germline ends. The CDR3 runs 13 residues. In germline, CDR1 is SQVTM, CDR2 ANQGSEA. The CDR3 sequence: CSVERTSTDTQYF. CDR3 DNA: TGCAGCGTTGAGCGGACAAGCACAGATACGCAGTATTTT.

This clonotype was counted between two and nine times. The chain combines TRBV18 with TRBJ2-7; a weak D match, TRBD2 (6 bases). From germline, CDR1 is KGHSH and CDR2 LQKENI. V was pared by 1 base and J by 2 bases, with 12 bases between. This CDR3 region has 15 residues. This chain's CDR3 is CASSPRGEVAYEQYF. CDR3 sequence (DNA): TGTGCCAGCTCACCACGAGGGGAGGTGGCCTACGAGCAGTACTTC.

The chain has TRBV3-1 and TRBJ1-1; unclear D gene. Trimming took off 6 bases at V and 1 base at J, with 9 bases between the two ends. The CDR3 length is 13 residues. From germline, CDR1 is LGHDT and CDR2 YNNKEL (reference sequence). CDR3 sequence: CASSAPENTEAFF. Here the CDR3 DNA reads TGTGCCAGCAGTGCACCCGAGAACACTGAAGCTTTCTTT.

This clonotype was detected many times. The gene calls are TRBV3-1 and TRBJ1-6; possibly TRBD1 for D (5 bases). Per the germline V gene, CDR1 is LGHDT and CDR2 is YNNKEL (reference sequence). Trimming shortened V by 5 bases and J by 0 bases, and 14 bases separated the two germline ends. The CDR3 is 17 amino acids. The CDR3: CASSSTRVSSYNSPLHF. The CDR3 nucleotides are TGTGCCAGCAGCTCGACCAGGGTTAGCTCCTATAATTCACCCCTCCACTTT.

The sample holds many counts of this clonotype. This rearrangement joins TRBV6-4 to TRBJ2-1; tentative D call: TRBD1 (6 bases). Germline CDR1 MRHNA, CDR2 SNTAGT. This CDR3 is built from 16 residues. V was trimmed by 0 bases and J by 4 bases, leaving 13 bases between them. In DNA form, the CDR3 reads TGTGCCAGCAGTGACTCGAGCAGGGGCCATTACAATGAGCAGTTCTTC. It yields the protein CASSDSSRGHYNEQFF.

This clonotype was detected ten times or more. The chain has TRBV20-1 and TRBJ2-7; tentatively, D is TRBD2 (6 bases). The CDR3 is 14 amino acids. Germline values: CDR1 DFQATT, CDR2 SNEGSKA (reference sequence). V shed 0 bases and J shed 3 bases, with 12 bases lying between them. CDR3 bases: TGCAGTGCTAGAGATGCTAGCGCCATCTACGAGCAGTACTTC. Translating gives CSARDASAIYEQYF.